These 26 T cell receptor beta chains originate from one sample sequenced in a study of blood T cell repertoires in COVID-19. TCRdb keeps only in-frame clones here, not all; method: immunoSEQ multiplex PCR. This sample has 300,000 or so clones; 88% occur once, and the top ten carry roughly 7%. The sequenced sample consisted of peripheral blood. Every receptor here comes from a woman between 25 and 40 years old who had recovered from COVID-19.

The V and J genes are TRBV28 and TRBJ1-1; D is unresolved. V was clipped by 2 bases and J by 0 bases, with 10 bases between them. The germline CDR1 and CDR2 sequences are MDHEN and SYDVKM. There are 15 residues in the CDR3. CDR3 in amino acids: CASSLISGLNTEAFF. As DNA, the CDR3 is TGTGCCAGCAGTTTAATCAGTGGGCTGAACACTGAAGCTTTCTTT.

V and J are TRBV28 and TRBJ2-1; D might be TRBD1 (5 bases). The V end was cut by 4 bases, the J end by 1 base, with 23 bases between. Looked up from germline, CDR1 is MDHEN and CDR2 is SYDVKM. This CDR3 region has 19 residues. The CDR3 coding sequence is TGTGCCAGCAGTTGGGCGACAGTCTCCCCATTTATATCCTACAATGAGCAGTTCTTC. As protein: CASSWATVSPFISYNEQFF.

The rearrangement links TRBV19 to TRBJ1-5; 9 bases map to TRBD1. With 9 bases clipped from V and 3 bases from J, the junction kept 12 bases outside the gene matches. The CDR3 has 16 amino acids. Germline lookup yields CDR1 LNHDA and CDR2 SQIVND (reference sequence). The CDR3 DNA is TGTGCCAGCGACGGACAGGGGCCGTTCTTCAATCAGCCCCAGCATTTT. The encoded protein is CASDGQGPFFNQPQHF.

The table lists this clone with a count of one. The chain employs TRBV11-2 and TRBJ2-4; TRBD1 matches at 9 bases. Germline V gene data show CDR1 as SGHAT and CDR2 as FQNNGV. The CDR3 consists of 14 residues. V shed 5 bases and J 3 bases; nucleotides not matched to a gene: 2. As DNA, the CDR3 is TGTGCCAGCAGCCTGGACAGGGGCAAAAACATTCAGTACTTC. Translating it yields CASSLDRGKNIQYF.

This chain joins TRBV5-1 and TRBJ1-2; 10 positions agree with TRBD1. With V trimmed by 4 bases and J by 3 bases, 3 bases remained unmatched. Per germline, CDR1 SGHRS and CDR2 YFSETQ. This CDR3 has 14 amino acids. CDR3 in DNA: TGCGCCAGCAGCAAGGGACAGGGGTACTATGGCTACACCTTC. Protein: CASSKGQGYYGYTF.

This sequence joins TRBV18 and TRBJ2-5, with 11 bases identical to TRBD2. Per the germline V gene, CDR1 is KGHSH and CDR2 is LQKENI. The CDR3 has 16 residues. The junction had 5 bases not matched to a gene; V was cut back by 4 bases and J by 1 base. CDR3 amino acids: CASSQGLADTQETQYF. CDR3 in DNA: TGTGCCAGCTCACAGGGACTAGCGGACACCCAAGAGACCCAGTACTTC.

The CDR3 coding sequence is TGTGCCAGCAGTCGGTCGGGGTCCTACGAGCAGTACTTC. Encoded protein: CASSRSGSYEQYF. The rearrangement joins TRBV2 to TRBJ2-7; a possible D gene is TRBD2 (5 bases). Germline CDR1 SNHLY, CDR2 FYNNEI. The CDR3 is made up of 13 amino acids. V was pared by 5 bases and J by 1 base, with 9 bases between.

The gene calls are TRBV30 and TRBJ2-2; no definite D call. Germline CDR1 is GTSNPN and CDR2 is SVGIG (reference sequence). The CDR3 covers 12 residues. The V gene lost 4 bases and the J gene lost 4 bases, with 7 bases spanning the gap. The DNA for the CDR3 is TGTGCCTGGATCGGTCTCACCGGGGAGCTGTTTTTT. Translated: CAWIGLTGELFF. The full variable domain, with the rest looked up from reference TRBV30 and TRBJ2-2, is SQTIHQWPATLVQPVGSPLSLECTVEGTSNPNLYWYRQAAGRGLQLLFYSVGIGQISSEVPQNLSASRPQDRQFILSSKKLLLSDSGFYLCAWIGLTGELFFGEGSRLTVL.

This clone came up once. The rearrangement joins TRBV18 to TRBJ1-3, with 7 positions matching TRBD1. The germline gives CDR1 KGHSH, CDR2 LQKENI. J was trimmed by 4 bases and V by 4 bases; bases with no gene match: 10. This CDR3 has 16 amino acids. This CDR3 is CASSRGTVRAGNTIYF. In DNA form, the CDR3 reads TGTGCCAGCTCACGAGGGACAGTCCGGGCGGGAAACACCATATATTTT.

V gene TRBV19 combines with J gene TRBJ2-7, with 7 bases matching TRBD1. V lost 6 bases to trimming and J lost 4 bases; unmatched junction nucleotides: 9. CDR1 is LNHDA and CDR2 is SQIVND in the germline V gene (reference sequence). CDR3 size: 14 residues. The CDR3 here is CASSSGGNRYEQYF. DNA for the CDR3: TGTGCCAGTAGCTCAGGGGGAAACAGGTACGAGCAGTACTTC.

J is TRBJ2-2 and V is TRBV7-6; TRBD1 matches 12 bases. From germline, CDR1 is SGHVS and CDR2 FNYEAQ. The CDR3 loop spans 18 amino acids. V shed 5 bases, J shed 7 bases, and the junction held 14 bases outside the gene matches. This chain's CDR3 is CASSEPGQGARGVGELFF. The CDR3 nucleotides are TGTGCCAGCAGCGAACCGGGACAGGGGGCGCGTGGGGTCGGGGAGCTGTTTTTT.

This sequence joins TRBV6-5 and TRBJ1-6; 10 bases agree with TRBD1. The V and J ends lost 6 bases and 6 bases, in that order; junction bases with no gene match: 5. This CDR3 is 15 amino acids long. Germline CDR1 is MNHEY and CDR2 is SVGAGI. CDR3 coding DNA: TGTGCCAGCAGGACAGGGGGCGCCTCTAATTCACCCCTCCACTTT. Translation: CASRTGGASNSPLHF.

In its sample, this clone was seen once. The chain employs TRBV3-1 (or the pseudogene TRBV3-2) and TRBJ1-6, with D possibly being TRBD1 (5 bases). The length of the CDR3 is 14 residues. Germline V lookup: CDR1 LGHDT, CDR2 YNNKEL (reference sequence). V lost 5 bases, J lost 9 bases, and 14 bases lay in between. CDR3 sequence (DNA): TGTGCCAGCAGCGTTTCAGGGCTGGTTTCACCCCTCCACTTT. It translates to CASSVSGLVSPLHF.

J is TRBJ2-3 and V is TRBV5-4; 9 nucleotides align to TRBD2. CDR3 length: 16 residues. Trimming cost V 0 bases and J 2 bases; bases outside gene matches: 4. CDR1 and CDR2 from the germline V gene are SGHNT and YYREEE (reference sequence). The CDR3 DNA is TGTGCCAGCAGCTTGGGTACTAGCGGGTTCACAGATACGCAGTATTTT. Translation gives CASSLGTSGFTDTQYF.

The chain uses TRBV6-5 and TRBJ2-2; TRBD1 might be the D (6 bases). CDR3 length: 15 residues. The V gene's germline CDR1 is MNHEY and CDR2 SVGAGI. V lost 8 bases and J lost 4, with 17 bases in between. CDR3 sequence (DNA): TGTGCCAGCCGGTTCGGGCAGGGGTTCACCGGGGAGCTGTTTTTT. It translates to CASRFGQGFTGELFF.

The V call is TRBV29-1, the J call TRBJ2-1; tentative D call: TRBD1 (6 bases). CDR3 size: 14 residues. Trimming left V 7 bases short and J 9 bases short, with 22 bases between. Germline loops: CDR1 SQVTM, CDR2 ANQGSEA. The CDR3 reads CSANLRDTGGEQFF. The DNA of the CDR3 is TGCAGCGCTAACCTCCGGGACACCGGTGGTGAGCAGTTCTTC.

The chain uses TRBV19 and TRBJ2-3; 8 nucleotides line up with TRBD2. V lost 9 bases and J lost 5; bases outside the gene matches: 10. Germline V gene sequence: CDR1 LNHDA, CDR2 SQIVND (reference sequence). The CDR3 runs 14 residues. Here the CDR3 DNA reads TGTGCCAGCGAATTTAGCGGGGCGGAAGATACGCAGTATTTT. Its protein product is CASEFSGAEDTQYF.

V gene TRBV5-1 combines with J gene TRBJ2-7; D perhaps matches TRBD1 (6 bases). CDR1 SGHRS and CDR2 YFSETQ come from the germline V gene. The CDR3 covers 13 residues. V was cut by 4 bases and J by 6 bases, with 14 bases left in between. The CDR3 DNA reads TGCGCCAGCAGCACTACAGGGATCGGCGAGCAGTACTTC. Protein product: CASSTTGIGEQYF.

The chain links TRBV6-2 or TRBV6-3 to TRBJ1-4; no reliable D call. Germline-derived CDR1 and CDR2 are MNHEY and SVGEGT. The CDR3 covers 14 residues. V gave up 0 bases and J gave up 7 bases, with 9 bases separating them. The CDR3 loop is CASSYSGGSEKLFF. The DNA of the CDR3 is TGTGCCAGCAGTTACTCGGGAGGGTCTGAAAAACTGTTTTTT.

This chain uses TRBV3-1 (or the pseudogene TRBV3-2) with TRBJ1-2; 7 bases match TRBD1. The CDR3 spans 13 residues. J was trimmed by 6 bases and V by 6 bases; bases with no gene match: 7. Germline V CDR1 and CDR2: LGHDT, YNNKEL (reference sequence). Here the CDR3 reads CASSRTGQDGYTF. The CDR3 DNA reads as TGTGCCAGCAGTCGGACAGGCCAGGATGGCTACACCTTC.

The CDR3 loop reads CATSENRGRVETQYF. As DNA, the CDR3 is TGTGCCACCAGTGAAAACAGGGGGCGCGTGGAGACCCAGTACTTC. This chain joins TRBV24-1 and TRBJ2-5, with TRBD1 matching 9 bases. Germline CDR1 and CDR2: KGHDR and SFDVKD. This CDR3 comprises 15 residues. The V gene end was trimmed by 4 bases and the J gene end by 5 bases; junction bases not matched to a gene: 7.

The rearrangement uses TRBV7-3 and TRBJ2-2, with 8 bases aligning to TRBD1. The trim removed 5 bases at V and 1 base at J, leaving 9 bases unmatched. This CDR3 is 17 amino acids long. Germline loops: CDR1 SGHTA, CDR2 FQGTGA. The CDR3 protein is CASSPPSGTGNTGELFF. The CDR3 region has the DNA TGTGCCAGCAGCCCTCCCTCCGGGACAGGGAACACCGGGGAGCTGTTTTTT.

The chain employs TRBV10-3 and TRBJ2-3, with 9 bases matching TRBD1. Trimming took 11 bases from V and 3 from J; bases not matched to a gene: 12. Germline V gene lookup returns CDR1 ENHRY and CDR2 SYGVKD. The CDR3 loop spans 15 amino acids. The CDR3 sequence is CASAPGQGFTDTQYF. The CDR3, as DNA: TGTGCCTCCGCCCCGGGACAGGGATTTACAGATACGCAGTATTTT.

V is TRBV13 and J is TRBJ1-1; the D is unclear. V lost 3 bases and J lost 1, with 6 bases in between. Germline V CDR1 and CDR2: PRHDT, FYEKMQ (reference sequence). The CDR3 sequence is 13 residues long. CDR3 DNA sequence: TGTGCCAGCAGCTTTGGGCAGAACACTGAAGCTTTCTTT. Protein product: CASSFGQNTEAFF.

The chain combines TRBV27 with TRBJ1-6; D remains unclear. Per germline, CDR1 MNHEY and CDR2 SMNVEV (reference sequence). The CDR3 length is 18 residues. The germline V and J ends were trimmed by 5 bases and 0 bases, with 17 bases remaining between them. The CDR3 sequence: CASSPSGGSSSYNSPLHF. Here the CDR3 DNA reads TGTGCCAGCAGTCCCTCCGGAGGGTCGAGCTCCTATAATTCACCCCTCCACTTT.

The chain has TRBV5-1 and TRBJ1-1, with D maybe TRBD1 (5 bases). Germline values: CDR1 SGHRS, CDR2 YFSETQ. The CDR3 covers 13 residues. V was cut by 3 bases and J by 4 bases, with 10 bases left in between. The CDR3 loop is CASSWEGPTEAFF. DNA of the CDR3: TGCGCCAGCAGCTGGGAGGGGCCCACTGAAGCTTTCTTT.